Reported below is one T cell receptor beta chain. The data are from a study of blood T cell repertoires in COVID-19. Study-level information: The analysed material was cDNA or gDNA that came from T cells, B-cell-depleted T cells, or PBMCs.

Study members were between roughly 18 and 100 years old and lived in 20 to 30 US regions. Recovery among Cohort 3 donors was established by two negative PCRs, clearance, or symptom resolution. This CDR3 has 14 residues. Germline CDR1 MNHEY, CDR2 SMNVEV (reference sequence). V gave up 5 bases and J gave up 0 bases; unmatched junction bases: 2. Study processing details: Amplification from reference gene primers served as the basis for estimated nucleated cell counts. Sequenced by immunoSEQ multiplex PCR; TCRdb stores in-frame clones only, minus some. V, J and clone size were drawn from that table, and D and trimming were deduced from the DNA. The sample consists of about 130,000 clones, around 83% of them appearing once.

The TCR sequence derives from a man aged 50-59 years who had recovered from COVID-19. The material sequenced was PBMCs or T cells enriched from blood (not recorded which). This sequence joins TRBV27 and TRBJ2-7; 9 bases line up with TRBD1. CDR3 in amino acids: CASSKGQGSYEQYF. The CDR3 DNA reads as TGTGCCAGCAGTAAGGGACAGGGCTCCTACGAGCAGTACTTC.